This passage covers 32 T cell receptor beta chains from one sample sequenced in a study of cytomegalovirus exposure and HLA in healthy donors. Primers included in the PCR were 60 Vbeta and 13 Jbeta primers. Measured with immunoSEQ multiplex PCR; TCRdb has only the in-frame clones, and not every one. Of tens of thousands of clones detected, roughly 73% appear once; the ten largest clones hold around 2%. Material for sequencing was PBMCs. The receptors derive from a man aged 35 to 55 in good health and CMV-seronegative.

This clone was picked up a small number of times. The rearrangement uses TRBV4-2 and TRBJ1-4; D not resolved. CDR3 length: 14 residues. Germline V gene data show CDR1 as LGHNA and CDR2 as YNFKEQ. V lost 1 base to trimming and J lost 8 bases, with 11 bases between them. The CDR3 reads CASSQGTVGEKLFF. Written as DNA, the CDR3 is TGTGCCAGCAGCCAAGGTACAGTCGGCGAAAAACTGTTTTTT.

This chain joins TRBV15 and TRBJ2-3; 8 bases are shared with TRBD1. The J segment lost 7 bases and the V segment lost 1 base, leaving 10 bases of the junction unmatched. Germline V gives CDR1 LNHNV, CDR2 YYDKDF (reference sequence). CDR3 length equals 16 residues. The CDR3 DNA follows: TGTGCCACCAGCAGAGTCGGGACAGGATTCATTCATACGCAGTATTTT. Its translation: CATSRVGTGFIHTQYF.

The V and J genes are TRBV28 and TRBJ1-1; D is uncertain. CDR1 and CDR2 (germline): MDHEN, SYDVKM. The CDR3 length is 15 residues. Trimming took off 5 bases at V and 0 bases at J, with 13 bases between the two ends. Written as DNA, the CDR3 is TGTGCCAGCAGTCGTCCGGGGTTCATGAACACTGAAGCTTTCTTT. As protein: CASSRPGFMNTEAFF.

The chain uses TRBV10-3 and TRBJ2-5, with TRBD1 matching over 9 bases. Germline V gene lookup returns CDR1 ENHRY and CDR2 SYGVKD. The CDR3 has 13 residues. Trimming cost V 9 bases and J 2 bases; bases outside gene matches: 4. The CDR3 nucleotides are TGTGCCATTTGGACAGGGGCACAAGAGACCCAGTACTTC. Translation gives CAIWTGAQETQYF.

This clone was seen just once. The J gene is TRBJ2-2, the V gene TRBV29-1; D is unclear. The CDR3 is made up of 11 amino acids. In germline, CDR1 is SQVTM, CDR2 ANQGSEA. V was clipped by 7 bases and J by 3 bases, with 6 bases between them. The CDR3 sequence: CSGGDTGELFF. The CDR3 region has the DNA TGCAGCGGCGGAGACACCGGGGAGCTGTTTTTT.

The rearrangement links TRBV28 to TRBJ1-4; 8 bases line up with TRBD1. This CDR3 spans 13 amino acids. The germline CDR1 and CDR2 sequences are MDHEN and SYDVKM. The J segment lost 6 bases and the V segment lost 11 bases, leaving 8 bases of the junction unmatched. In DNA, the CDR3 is TGTGCCGGTGGAGGACAGGGTTATGAAAAACTGTTTTTT. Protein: CAGGGQGYEKLFF.

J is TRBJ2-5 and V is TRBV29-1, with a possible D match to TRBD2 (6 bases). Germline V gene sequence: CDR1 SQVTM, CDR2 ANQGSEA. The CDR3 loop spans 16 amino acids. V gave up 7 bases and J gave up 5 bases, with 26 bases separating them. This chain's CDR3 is CSAGGAFQGNRETQYF. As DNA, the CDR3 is TGCAGCGCCGGAGGGGCTTTCCAGGGTAATCGGGAGACCCAGTACTTC.

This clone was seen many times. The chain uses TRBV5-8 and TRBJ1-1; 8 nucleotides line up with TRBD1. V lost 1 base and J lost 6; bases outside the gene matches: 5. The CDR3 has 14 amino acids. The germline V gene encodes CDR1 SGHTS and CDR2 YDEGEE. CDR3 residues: CASSLLTGVSEAFF. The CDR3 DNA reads TGTGCCAGCAGCTTGTTGACAGGGGTGTCTGAAGCTTTCTTT.

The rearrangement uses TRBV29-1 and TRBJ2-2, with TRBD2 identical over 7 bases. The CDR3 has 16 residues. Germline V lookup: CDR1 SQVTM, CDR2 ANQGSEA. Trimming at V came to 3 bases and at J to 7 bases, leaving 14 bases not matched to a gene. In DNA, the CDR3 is TGCAGCGTTGACGGTGGGAGGGGAGAAGGCGTCGGGGAGCTGTTTTTT. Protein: CSVDGGRGEGVGELFF.

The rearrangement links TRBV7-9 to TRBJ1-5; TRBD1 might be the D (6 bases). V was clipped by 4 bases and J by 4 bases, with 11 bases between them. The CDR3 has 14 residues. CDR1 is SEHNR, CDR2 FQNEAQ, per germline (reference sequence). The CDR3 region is CASSSDSRNQPQHF. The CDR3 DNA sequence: TGTGCCAGCAGCTCGGACAGTCGGAATCAGCCCCAGCATTTT.

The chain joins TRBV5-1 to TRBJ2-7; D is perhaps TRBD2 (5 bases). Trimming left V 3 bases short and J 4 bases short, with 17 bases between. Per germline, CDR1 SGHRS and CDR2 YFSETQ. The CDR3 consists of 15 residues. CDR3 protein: CASSSAGQTVYEQYF. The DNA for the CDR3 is TGCGCCAGCAGCTCGGCGGGTCAGACTGTGTACGAGCAGTACTTC.

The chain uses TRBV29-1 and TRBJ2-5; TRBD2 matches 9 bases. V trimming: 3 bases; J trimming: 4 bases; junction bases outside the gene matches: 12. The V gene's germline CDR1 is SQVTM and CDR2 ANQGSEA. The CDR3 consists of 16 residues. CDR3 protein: CSVDGLAGPKGETQYF. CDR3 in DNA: TGCAGCGTTGATGGGCTAGCGGGGCCCAAAGGAGAGACCCAGTACTTC.

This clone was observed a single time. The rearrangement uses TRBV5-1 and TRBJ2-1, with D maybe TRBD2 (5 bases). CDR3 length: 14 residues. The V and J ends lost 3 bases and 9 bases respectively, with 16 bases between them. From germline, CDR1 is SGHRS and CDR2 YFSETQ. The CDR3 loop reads CASSSKPGFGEQFF. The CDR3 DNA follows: TGCGCCAGCAGCTCCAAACCGGGGTTTGGTGAGCAGTTCTTC.

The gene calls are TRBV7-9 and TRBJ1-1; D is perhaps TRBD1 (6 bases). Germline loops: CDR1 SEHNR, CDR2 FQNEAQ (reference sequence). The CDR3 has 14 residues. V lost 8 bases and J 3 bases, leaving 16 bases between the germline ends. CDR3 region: CASPLAGVDTEAFF. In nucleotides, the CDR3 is TGTGCCAGCCCCCTGGCAGGGGTGGACACTGAAGCTTTCTTT.

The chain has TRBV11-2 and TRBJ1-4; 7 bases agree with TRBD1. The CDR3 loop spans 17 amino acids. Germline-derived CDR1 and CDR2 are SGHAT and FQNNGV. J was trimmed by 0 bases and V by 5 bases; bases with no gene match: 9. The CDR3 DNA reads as TGTGCCAGCAGCCTCAGACAGGGCGTTGCAACTAATGAAAAACTGTTTTTT. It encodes CASSLRQGVATNEKLFF.

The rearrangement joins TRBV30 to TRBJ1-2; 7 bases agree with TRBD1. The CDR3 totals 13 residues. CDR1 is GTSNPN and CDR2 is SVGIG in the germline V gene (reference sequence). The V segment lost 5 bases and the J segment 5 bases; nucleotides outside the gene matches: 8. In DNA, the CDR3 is TGTGCCTGGGGCCACGGACAGGTGTATGGCTACACCTTC. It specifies CAWGHGQVYGYTF.

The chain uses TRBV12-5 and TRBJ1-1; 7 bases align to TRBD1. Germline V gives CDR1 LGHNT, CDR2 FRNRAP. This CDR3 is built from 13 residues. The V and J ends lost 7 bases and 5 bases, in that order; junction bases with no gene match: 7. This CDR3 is CASVPTGFTEAFF. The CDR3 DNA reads TGTGCTAGTGTCCCGACAGGGTTTACTGAAGCTTTCTTT.

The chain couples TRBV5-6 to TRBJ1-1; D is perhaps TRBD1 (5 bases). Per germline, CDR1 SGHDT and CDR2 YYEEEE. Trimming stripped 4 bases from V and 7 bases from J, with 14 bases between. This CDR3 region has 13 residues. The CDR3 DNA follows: TGTGCCAGCAGCCCCGGACAAACGTTTGAAGCTTTCTTT. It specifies CASSPGQTFEAFF.

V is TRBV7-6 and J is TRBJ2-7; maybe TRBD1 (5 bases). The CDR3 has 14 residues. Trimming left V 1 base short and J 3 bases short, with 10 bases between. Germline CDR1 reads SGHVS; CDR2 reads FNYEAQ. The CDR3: CASSLGGSLYEQYF. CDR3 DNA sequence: TGTGCCAGCAGCTTAGGGGGCAGCCTCTACGAGCAGTACTTC.

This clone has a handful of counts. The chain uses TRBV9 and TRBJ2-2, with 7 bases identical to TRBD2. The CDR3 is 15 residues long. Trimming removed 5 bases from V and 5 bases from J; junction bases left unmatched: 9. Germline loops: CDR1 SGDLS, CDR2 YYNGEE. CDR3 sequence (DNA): TGTGCCAGCAGTTTTAGCGGGTATGGTACCGGGGAGCTGTTTTTT. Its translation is CASSFSGYGTGELFF.

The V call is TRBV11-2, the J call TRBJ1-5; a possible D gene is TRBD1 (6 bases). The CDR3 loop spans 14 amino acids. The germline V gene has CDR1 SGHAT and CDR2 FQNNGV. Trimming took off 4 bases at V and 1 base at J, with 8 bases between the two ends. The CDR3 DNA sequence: TGTGCCAGCAGCTCAGGGGTAAGCAATCAGCCCCAGCATTTT. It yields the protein CASSSGVSNQPQHF.

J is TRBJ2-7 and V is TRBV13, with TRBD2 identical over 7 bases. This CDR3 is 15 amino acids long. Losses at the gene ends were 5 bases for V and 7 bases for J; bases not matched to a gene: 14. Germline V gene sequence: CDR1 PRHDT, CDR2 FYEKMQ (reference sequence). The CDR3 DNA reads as TGTGCCAGCAGCCTCCCTGGACTAGGGTTTTCTGAGCAGTACTTC. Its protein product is CASSLPGLGFSEQYF.

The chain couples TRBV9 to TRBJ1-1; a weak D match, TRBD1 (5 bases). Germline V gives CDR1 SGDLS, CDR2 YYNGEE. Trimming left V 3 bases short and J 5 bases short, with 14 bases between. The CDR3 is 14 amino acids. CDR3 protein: CASSDGTGGTEAFF. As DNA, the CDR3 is TGTGCCAGCAGCGACGGGACGGGAGGGACTGAAGCTTTCTTT.

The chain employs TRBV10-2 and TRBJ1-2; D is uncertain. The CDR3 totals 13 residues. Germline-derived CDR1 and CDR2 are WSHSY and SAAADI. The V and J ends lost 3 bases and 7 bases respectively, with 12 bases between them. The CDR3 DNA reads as TGCGCCAGCAGTGACCCGCCGGGAAGTGGCTACACCTTC. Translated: CASSDPPGSGYTF.

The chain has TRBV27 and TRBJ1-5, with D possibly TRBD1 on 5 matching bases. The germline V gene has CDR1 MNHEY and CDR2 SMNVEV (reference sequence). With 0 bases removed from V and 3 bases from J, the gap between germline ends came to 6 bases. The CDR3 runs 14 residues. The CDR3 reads CASSLSGANQPQHF. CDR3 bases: TGTGCCAGCAGTTTATCAGGGGCCAATCAGCCCCAGCATTTT.

CDR3 sequence (DNA): TGCGCCAGCAGGGGATTTGAGGCAGGGGGTAATGAGCAGTTCTTC. Translation: CASRGFEAGGNEQFF. The chain combines TRBV5-1 with TRBJ2-1; 7 bases line up with TRBD1. The V segment lost 5 bases and the J segment 7 bases; nucleotides outside the gene matches: 12. The CDR3 contains 15 residues. Germline V gives CDR1 SGHRS, CDR2 YFSETQ. Variable domain in full (rest from reference TRBV5-1 and TRBJ2-1): KAGVTQTPRYLIKTRGQQVTLSCSPISGHRSVSWYQQTPGQGLQFLFEYFSETQRNKGNFPGRFSGRQFSNSRSEMNVSTLELGDSALYLCASRGFEAGGNEQFFGPGTRLTVL.

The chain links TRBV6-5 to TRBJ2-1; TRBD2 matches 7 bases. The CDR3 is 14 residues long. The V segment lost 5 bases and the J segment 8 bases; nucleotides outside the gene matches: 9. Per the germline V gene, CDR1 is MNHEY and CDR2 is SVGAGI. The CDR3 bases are TGTGCCAGCAGTCGCGGGAGCCTGCCAGATGAGCAGTTCTTC. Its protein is CASSRGSLPDEQFF.

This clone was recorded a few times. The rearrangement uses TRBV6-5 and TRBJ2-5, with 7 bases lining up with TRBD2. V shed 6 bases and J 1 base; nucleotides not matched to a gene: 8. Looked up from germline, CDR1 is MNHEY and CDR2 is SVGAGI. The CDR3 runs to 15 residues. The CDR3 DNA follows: TGTGCCAGCAGCTCCCCCCTAGCGGCCCAAGAGACCCAGTACTTC. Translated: CASSSPLAAQETQYF.

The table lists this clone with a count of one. CDR3 in DNA: TGCGCCAGCAGCTTGGTCCGCGAGACTGAAGCTTTCTTT. It yields the protein CASSLVRETEAFF. V gene TRBV5-1 combines with J gene TRBJ1-1, with D hard to call. Germline CDR1 is SGHRS and CDR2 is YFSETQ. The CDR3 length is 13 residues. Trimming shortened V by 0 bases and J by 5 bases, and 8 bases separated the two germline ends. The full variable domain, rest sourced from reference TRBV5-1 and TRBJ1-1, is KAGVTQTPRYLIKTRGQQVTLSCSPISGHRSVSWYQQTPGQGLQFLFEYFSETQRNKGNFPGRFSGRQFSNSRSEMNVSTLELGDSALYLCASSLVRETEAFFGQGTRLTVV.

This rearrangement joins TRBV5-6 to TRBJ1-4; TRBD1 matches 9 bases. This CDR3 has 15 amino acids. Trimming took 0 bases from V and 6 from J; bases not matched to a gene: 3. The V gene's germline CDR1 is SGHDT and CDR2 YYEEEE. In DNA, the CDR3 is TGTGCCAGCAGCTTGGCGGGACAGGGAGATGAAAAACTGTTTTTT. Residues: CASSLAGQGDEKLFF. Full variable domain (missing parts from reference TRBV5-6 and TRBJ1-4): DAGVTQSPTHLIKTRGQQVTLRCSPKSGHDTVSWYQQALGQGPQFIFQYYEEEERQRGNFPDRFSGHQFPNYSSELNVNALLLGDSALYLCASSLAGQGDEKLFFGSGTQLSVL.

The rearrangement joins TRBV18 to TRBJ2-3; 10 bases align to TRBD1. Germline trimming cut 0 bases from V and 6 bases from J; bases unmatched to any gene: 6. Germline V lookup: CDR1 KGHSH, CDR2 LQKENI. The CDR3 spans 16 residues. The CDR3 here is CASSPPQTGGRDTQYF. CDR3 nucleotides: TGTGCCAGCTCACCACCGCAGACAGGGGGCCGGGATACGCAGTATTTT.

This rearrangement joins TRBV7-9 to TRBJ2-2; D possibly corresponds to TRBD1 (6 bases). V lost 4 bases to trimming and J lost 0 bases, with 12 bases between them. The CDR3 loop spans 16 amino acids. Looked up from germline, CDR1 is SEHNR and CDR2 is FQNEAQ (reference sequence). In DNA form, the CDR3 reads TGTGCCAGCAGCTGGCAGGGGAGTTCGAACACCGGGGAGCTGTTTTTT. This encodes CASSWQGSSNTGELFF.